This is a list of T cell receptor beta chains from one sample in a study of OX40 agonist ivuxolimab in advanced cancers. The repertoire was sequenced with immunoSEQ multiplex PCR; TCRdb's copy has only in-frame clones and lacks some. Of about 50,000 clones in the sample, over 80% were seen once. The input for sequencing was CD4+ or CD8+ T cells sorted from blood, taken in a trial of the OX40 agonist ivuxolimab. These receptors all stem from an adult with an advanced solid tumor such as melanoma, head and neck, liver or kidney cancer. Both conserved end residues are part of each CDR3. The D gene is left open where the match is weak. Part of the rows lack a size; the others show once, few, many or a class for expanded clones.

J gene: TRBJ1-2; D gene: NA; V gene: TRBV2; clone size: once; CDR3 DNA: TGTGCCAGCAGTGAGGAGGCCAACTGGTCTGGCTACACCTTC; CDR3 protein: CASSEEANWSGYTF
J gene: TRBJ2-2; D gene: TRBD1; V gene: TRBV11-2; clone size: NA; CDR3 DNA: TGTGCCAGCAGCCCCGGACAGGGTCAGGAGGCCGGGGAGCTGTTTTTT; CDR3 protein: CASSPGQGQEAGELFF
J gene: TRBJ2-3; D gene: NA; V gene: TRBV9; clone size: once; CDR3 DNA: TGTGCCAGCAGCGTAGTCGATAGAGATACGCAGTATTTT; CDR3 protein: CASSVVDRDTQYF
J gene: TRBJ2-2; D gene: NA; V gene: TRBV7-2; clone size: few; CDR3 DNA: TGTGCCAGCAGCCCTCATAGCGGGAACACCGGGGAGCTGTTTTTT; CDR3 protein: CASSPHSGNTGELFF
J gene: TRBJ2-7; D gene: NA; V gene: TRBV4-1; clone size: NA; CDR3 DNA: TGCGCCAGCAGCCAAGTGGTGGGACCCTACGAGCAGTACTTC; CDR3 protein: CASSQVVGPYEQYF
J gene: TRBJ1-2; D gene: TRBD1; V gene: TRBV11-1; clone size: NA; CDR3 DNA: TGTGCCAGCAGCCCTTCTGGACAGGGGGCTTATGGCTACACCTTC; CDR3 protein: CASSPSGQGAYGYTF
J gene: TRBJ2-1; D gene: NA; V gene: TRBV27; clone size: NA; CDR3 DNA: TGTGCCAGCAGTTTATCGGACCGTTCCTACAATGAGCAGTTCTTC; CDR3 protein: CASSLSDRSYNEQFF
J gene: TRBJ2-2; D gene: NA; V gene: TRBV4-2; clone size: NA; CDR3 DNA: TGTGCCAGCAGCCCCTCACCTAGCTCTAACACCGGGGAGCTGTTTTTT; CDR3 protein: CASSPSPSSNTGELFF
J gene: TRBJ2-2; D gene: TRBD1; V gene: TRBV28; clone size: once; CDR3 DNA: TGTGCCAGCAGTCTACTTCCCACAGGGGGGAACACCGGGGAGCTGTTTTTT; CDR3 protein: CASSLLPTGGNTGELFF
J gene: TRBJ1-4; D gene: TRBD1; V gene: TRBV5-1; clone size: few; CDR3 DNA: TGCGCCAGCAGCATACAGGGGATCAATGAAAAACTGTTTTTT; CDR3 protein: CASSIQGINEKLFF
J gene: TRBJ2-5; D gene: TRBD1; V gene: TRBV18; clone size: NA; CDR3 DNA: TGTGCCAGCTCACCACCGCTTAAGGGGGCGAGGGAGACCCAGTACTTC; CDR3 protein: CASSPPLKGARETQYF
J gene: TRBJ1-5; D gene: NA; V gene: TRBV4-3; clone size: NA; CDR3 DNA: TGCGCCAGCAGCCAAGATGTTGCAGGGGCTTTCAATCAGCCCCAGCATTTT; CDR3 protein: CASSQDVAGAFNQPQHF
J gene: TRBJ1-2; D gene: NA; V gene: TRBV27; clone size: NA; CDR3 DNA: TGTGCCAGCAGTTTATTAGGGGGGTTCGTTAACTATGGCTACACCTTC; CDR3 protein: CASSLLGGFVNYGYTF
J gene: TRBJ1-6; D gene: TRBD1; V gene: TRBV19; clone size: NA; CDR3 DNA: TGTGCCAGTAGTCTCCCCCCGACAGGGACAGCGAGTTCACCCCTCCACTTT; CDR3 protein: CASSLPPTGTASSPLHF
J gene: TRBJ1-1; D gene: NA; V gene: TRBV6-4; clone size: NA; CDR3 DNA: TGTGCCAGCAGTGCTGGGTCGAACACTGAAGCTTTCTTT; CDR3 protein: CASSAGSNTEAFF
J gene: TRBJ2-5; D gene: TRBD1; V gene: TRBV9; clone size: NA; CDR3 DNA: TGTGCCAGCAGCCCTCACTCCACTGGGACAGGGGTTATCCAAGAGACCCAGTACTTC; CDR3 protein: CASSPHSTGTGVIQETQYF
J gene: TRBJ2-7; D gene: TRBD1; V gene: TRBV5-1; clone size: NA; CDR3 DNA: TGCGCCAGCAGCTTGTCAGGACAGGGCTACGAGCAGTACTTC; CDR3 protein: CASSLSGQGYEQYF
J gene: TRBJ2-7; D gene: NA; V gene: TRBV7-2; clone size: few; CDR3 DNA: TGTGCCAGCAGCTTAGTGGGTGGAAATTCGGGTACTGAGCGGTACTTC; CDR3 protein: CASSLVGGNSGTERYF
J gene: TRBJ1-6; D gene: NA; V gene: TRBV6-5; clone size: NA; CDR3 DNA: TGTGCCAGCAGCTTGGGGGGGGATTCACCCCTCCACTTT; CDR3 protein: CASSLGGDSPLHF
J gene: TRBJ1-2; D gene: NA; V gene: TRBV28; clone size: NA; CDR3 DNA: TGTGCCAGCAGTTTAAGTGACCGACCGGGAGGCTATGGCTACACCTTC; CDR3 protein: CASSLSDRPGGYGYTF
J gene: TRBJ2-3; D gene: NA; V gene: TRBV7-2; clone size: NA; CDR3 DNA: TGTGCCAGCAGAAACGGGGCTAGCACAGATACGCAGTATTTT; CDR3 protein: CASRNGASTDTQYF
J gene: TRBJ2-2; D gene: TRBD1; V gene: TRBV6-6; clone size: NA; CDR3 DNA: TGTGCCAGCAGTCCATGGGACAGAAACACCGGGGAGCTGTTTTTT; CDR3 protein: CASSPWDRNTGELFF
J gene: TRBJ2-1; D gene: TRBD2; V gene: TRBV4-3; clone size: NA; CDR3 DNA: TGCGCCAGCAGCCAAGGGACTAGCGGGGTGGGCTACAATGAGCAGTTCTTC; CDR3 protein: CASSQGTSGVGYNEQFF
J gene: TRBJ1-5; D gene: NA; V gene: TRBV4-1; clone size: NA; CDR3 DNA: TGCGCCAGCAGCCAAGGGACAGCCCTCCAATATCAGCCCCAGCATTTT; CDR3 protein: CASSQGTALQYQPQHF
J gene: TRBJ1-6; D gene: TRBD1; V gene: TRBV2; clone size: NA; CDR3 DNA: TGTGCCAGCAGGGGCACCGGGACAGCGAATTCACCCCTCCACTTT; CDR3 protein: CASRGTGTANSPLHF
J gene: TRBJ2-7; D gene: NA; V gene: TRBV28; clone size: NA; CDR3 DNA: TGTGCCAGCAGTTTATTAGGGAGTAGCTCCTACGAGCAGTACTTC; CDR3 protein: CASSLLGSSSYEQYF
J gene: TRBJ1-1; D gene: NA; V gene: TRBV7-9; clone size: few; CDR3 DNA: TGTGCCAGCAGCTTCGGCAGGTTAGGCACTGAAGCTTTCTTT; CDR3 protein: CASSFGRLGTEAFF
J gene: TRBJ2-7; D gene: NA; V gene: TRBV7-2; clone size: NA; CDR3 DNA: TGTGCCAGCAGCTTAGAGGCGGGGGCCTACTACGAGCAGTACTTC; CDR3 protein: CASSLEAGAYYEQYF
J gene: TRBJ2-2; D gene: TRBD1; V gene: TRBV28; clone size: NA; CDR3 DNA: TGTGCCAGCACTTCTTTTGCCGCCGGTAACAGGGGGCTTACCGGGGAGCTGTTTTTT; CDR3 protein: CASTSFAAGNRGLTGELFF
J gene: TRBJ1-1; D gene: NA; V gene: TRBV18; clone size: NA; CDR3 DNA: TGTGCCAGCTCGCCAGGGGAGGGGAACACTGAAGCTTTCTTT; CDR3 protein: CASSPGEGNTEAFF
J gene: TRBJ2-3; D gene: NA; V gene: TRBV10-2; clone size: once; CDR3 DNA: TGCGCCGTCGACCGGGGGTCCAACACAGATACGCAGTATTTT; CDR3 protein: CAVDRGSNTDTQYF
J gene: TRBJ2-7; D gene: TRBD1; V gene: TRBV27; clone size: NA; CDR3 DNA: TGTGCCAGCAGTGCGGGACAGGCATACGAGCAGTACTTC; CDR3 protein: CASSAGQAYEQYF
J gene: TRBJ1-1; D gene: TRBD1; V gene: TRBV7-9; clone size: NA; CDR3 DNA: TGTGCCAGCGGGGAGGGGGCCCTCGGGGCTGAAGCTTTCTTT; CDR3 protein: CASGEGALGAEAFF
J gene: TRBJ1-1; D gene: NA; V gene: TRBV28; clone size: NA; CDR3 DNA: TGTGCCAGCAAACAGGGCGGGAACACTGAAGCTTTCTTT; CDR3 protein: CASKQGGNTEAFF
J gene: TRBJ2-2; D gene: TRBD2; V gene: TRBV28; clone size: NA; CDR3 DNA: TGTGCCAGCACCTCACCGAGGCAAAGCGGGAGGGCCGGGGAGCTGTTTTTT; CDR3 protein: CASTSPRQSGRAGELFF
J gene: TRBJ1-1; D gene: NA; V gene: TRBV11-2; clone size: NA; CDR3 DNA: TGTGCCAGCAGCTTAGATCGGGGTGCTGAAGCTTTCTTT; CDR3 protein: CASSLDRGAEAFF
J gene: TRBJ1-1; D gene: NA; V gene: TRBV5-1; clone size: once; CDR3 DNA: TGCGCCAGCAGTCCACAGGGCACTGAAGCTTTCTTT; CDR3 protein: CASSPQGTEAFF
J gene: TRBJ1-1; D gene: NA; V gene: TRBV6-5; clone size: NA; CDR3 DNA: TGTGCCAGCAGCCAGCCCCCCGAAGCTTTCTTT; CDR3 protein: CASSQPPEAFF
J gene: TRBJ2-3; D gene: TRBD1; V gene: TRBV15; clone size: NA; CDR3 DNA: TGTGCCACCAGCGGACACAACCTTGGACAGGTCACAGATACGCAGTATTTT; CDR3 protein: CATSGHNLGQVTDTQYF
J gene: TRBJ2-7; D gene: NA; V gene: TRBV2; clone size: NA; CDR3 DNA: TGTGCCAGCAAATCACAGGGTTTCGAGCAGTACTTC; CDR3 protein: CASKSQGFEQYF
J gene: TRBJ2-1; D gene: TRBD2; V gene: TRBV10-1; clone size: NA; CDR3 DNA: TGCGCCAGCAGTGAGTCGAATCTAGCGGGAGGGCCCGAAGTTTACAATGAGCAGTTCTTC; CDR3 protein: CASSESNLAGGPEVYNEQFF
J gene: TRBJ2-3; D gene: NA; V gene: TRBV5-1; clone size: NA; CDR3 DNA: TGCGCCAGCAGCTTGGTCGTAGGGGTATCAGATACGCAGTATTTT; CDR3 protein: CASSLVVGVSDTQYF
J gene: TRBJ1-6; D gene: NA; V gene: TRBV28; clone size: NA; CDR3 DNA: TGTGCCAGCAGTGCACAATCACCCCTCCACTTT; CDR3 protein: CASSAQSPLHF
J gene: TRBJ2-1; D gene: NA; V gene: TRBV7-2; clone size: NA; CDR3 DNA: TGTGCCAGCAGCGCTCGGCAGGGAAACAATGAGCAGTTCTTC; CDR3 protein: CASSARQGNNEQFF
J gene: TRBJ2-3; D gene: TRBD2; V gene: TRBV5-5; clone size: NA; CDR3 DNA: TGTGCCAGCAGCCTGCCTAGCGGAAGCACAGATACGCAGTATTTT; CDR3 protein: CASSLPSGSTDTQYF
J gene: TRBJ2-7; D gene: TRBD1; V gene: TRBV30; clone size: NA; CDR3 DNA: TGTGCCTGGACGAGGGGGCTCTCATACGAGCAGTACTTC; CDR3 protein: CAWTRGLSYEQYF
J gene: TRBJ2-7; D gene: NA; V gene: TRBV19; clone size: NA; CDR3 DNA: TGTGCCAGTAGTATAAGCGTCCAGGGGAGCTCCTACGAGCAGTACTTC; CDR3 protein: CASSISVQGSSYEQYF
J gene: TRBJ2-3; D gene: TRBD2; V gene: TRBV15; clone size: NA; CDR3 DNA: TGTGCCACCAGCAGAGATAGTCGGACTAGCGGGGGGGCCCGGGATACGCAGTATTTT; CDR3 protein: CATSRDSRTSGGARDTQYF
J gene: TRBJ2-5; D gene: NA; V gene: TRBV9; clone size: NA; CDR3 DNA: TGTGCCAGCAGCGAAAGGACAGAAGAGACCCAGTACTTC; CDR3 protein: CASSERTEETQYF
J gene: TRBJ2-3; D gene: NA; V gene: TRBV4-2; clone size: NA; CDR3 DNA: TGTGCCAGCAGCCAAGATAGGACACACCTCGGCACAGATACGCAGTATTTT; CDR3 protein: CASSQDRTHLGTDTQYF
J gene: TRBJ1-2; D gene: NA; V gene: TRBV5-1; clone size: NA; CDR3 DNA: TGCGCCAGCGGGGGAGGGGAGGACGGCTACACCTTC; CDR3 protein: CASGGGEDGYTF
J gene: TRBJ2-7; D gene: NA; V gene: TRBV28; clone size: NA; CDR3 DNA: TGTGCCAGCAGTTTATCCGGGCCGCTTTTGGAGCAGTACTTC; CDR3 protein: CASSLSGPLLEQYF
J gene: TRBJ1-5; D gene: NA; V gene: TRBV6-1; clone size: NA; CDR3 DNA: TGTGCCAGCAGTGTTTTTAGGGGAAATCAGCCCCAGCATTTT; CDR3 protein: CASSVFRGNQPQHF
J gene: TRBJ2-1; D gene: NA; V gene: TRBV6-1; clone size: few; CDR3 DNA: TGTGCCAGCAGTGACGGGAACCCGCGGAGTGAGCAGTTCTTC; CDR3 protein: CASSDGNPRSEQFF
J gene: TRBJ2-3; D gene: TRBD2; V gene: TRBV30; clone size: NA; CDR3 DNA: TGTGCCTGGAGTGCAACTAGCGGAAACACAGATACGCAGTATTTT; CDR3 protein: CAWSATSGNTDTQYF
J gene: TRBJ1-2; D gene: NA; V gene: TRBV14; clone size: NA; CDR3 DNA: TGTGCCAGCAGCCAAGATCTTGGCAGGGAAATAGGTGGCTACACCTTC; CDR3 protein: CASSQDLGREIGGYTF
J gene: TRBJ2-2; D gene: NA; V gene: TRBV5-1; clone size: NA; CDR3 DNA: TGCGCCAGCACCCCGGGACAGAACACCGGGGAGCTGTTTTTT; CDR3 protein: CASTPGQNTGELFF